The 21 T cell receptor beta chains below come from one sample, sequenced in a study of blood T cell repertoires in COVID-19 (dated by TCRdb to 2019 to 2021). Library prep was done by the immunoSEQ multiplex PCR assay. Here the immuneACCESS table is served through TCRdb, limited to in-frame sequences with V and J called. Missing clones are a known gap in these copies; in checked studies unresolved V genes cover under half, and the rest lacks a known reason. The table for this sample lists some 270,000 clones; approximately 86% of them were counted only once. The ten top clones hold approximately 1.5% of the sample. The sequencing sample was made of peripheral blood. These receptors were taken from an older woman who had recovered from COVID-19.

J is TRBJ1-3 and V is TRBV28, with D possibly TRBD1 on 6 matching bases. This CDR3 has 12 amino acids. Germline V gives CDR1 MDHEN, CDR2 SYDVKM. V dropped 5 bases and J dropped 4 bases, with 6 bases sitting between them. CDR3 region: CASSDRGNTIYF. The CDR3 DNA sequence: TGTGCCAGCAGTGACAGGGGAAACACCATATATTTT.

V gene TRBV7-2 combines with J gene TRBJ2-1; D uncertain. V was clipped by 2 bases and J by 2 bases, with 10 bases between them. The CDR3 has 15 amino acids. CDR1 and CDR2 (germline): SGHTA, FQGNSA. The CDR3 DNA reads TGTGCCAGCAGCTTACAGCCGGAGACCTACAATGAGCAGTTCTTC. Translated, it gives CASSLQPETYNEQFF. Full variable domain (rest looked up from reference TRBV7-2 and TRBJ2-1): GAGVSQSPSNKVTEKGKDVELRCDPISGHTALYWYRQSLGQGLEFLIYFQGNSAPDKSGLPSDRFSAERTGGSVSTLTIQRTQQEDSAVYLCASSLQPETYNEQFFGPGTRLTVL.

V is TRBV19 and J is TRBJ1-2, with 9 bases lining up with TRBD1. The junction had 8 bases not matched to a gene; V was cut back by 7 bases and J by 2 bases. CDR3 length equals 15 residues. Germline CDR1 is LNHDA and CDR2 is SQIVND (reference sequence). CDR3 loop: CASTLGQGVNYGYTF. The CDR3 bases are TGTGCCAGTACTCTGGGACAGGGAGTAAACTATGGCTACACCTTC.

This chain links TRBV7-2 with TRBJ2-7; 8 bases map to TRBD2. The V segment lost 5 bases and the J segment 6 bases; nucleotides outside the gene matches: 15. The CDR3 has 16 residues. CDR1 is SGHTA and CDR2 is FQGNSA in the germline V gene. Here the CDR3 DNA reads TGTGCCAGCAGCCCGGCAGTCCGCGGGGGGACCAGCGAGCAGTACTTC. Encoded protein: CASSPAVRGGTSEQYF.

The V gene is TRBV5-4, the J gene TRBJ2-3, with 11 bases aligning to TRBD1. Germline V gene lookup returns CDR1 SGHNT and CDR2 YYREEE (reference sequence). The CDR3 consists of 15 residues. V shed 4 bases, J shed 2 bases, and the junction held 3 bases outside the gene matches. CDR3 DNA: TGTGCCAGCAGCCGGGACAGGGGGTTCACAGATACGCAGTATTTT. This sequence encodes CASSRDRGFTDTQYF. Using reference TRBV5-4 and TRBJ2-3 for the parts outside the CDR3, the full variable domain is ETGVTQSPTHLIKTRGQQVTLRCSSQSGHNTVSWYQQALGQGPQFIFQYYREEENGRGNFPPRFSGLQFPNYSSELNVNALELDDSALYLCASSRDRGFTDTQYFGPGTRLTVL.

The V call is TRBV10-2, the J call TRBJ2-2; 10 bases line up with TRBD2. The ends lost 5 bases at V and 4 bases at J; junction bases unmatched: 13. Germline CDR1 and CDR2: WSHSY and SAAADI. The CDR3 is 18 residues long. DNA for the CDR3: TGCGCCAGCAGTAGCATAGCGGGGGGAAGGGCGAGCACCGGGGAGCTGTTTTTT. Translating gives CASSSIAGGRASTGELFF.

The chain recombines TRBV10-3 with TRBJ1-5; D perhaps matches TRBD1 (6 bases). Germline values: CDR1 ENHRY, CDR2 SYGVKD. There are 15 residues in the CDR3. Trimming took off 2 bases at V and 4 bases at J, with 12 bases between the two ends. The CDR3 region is CAISESKGENQPQHF. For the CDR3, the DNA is TGTGCCATCAGTGAGAGCAAGGGGGAGAATCAGCCCCAGCATTTT.

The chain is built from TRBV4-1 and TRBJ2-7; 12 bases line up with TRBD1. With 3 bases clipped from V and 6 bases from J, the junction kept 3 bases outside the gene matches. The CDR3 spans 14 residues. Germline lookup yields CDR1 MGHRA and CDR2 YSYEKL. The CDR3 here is CASSQGDRGREQYF. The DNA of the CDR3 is TGCGCCAGCAGCCAGGGGGACAGGGGGCGCGAGCAGTACTTC.

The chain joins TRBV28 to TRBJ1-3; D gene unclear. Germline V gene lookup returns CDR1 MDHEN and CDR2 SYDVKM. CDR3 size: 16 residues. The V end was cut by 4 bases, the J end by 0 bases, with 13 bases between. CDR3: CASSSAAGGSGNTIYF. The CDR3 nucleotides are TGTGCCAGCAGTTCCGCTGCCGGCGGCTCTGGAAACACCATATATTTT. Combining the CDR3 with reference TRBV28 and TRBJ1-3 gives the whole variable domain DVKVTQSSRYLVKRTGEKVFLECVQDMDHENMFWYRQDPGLGLRLIYFSYDVKMKEKGDIPEGYSVSREKKERFSLILESASTNQTSMYLCASSSAAGGSGNTIYFGEGSWLTVV.

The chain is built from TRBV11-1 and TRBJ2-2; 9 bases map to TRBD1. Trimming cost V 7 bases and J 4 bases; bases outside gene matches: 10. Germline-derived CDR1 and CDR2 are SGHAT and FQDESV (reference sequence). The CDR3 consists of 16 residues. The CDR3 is CASNLGQGLGTGELFF. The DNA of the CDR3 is TGTGCCAGCAATCTCGGACAGGGGCTAGGCACCGGGGAGCTGTTTTTT.

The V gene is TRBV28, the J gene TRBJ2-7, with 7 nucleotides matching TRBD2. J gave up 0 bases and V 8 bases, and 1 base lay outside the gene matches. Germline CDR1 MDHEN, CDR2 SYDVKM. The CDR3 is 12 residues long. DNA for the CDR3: TGTGCCAGCGGCGGGGGCTCCTACGAGCAGTACTTC. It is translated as CASGGGSYEQYF.

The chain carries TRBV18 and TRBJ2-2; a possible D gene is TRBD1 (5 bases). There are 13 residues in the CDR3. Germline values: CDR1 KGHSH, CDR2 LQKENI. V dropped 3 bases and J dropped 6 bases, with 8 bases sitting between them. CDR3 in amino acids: CASSPRVAGELFF. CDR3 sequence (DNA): TGTGCCAGCTCACCCAGGGTGGCCGGGGAGCTGTTTTTT.

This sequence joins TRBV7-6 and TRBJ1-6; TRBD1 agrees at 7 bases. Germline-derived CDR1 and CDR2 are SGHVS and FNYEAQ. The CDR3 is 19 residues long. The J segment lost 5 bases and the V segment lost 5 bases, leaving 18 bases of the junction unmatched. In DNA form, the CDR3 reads TGTGCCAGCAGCACCCAGGGGGGTTTAAGGACTAATGATAATTCACCCCTCCACTTT. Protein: CASSTQGGLRTNDNSPLHF. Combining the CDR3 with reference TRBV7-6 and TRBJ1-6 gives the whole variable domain GAGVSQSPRYKVTKRGQDVALRCDPISGHVSLYWYRQALGQGPEFLTYFNYEAQQDKSGLPNDRFSAERPEGSISTLTIQRTEQRDSAMYRCASSTQGGLRTNDNSPLHFGNGTRLTVT.

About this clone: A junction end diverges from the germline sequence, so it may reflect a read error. The CDR3 DNA reads TGTGCTAGCAGCCCTAGCGGGGGACGCACAGATACGCAGTATTTT. Translation gives CASSPSGGRTDTQYF. The chain has TRBV7-7 and TRBJ2-3; 10 nucleotides line up with TRBD2. This CDR3 comprises 15 residues. Germline loops: CDR1 SSHAT, CDR2 FNYEAQ (reference sequence).

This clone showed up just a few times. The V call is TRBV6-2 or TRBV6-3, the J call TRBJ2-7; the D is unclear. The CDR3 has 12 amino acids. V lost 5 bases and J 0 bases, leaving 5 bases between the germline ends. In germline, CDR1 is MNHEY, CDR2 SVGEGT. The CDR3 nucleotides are TGTGCCAGCAGTCAGGCCTCCTACGAGCAGTACTTC. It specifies CASSQASYEQYF.

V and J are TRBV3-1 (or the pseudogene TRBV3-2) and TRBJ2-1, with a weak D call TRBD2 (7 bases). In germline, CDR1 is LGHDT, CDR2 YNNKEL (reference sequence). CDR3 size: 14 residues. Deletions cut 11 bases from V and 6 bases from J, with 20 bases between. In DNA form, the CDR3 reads TGTGCCTCATGGGAGGGGGGGGCCTCCAATGAGCAGTTCTTC. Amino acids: CASWEGGASNEQFF.

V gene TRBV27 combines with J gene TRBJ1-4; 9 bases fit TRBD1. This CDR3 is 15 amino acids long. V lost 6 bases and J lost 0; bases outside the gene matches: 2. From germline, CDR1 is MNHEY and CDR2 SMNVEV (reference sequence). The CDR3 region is CASSRQGATNEKLFF. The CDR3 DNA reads TGTGCCAGCAGCAGACAGGGGGCAACTAATGAAAAACTGTTTTTT.

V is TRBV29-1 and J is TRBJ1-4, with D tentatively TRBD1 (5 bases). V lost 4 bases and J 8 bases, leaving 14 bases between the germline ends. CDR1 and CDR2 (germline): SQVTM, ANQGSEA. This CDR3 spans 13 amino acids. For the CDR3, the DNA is TGCAGCGTTGCGGGGGTCGAGTCCGAAAAACTGTTTTTT. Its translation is CSVAGVESEKLFF.

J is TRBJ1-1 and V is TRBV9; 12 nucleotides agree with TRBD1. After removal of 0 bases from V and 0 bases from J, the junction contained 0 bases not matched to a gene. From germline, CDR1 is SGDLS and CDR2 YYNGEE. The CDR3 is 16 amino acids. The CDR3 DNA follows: TGTGCCAGCAGCGTAGGGGACAGGGGGCTGAACACTGAAGCTTTCTTT. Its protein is CASSVGDRGLNTEAFF.

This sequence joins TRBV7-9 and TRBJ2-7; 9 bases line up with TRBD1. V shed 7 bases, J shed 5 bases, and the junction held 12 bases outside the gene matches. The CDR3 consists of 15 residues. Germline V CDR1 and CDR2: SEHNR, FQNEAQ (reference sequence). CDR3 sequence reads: CASTYPGQGYNEQYF. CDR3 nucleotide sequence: TGTGCCAGCACGTACCCGGGACAGGGTTACAACGAGCAGTACTTC.

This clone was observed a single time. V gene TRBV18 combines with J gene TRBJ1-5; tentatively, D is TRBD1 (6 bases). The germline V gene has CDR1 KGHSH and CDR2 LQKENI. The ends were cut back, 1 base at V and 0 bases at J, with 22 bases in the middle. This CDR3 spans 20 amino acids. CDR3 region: CASSPRASGEGSPSNQPQHF. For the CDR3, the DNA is TGTGCCAGCTCACCACGGGCCTCAGGGGAGGGGAGCCCTAGCAATCAGCCCCAGCATTTT.